This TCR beta chain was identified during a study of Graves' ophthalmopathy and Graves' hyperthyroidism. The V and J ends lost 2 bases and 2 bases respectively, with 19 bases between them. The CDR3 extends over 17 amino acids. The authors amplified TCR beta CDR3 regions from RNA transcripts. First-round RT-PCR with HTBI primers preceded a second-round multiplex PCR. TCRdb itself ran the multiplex PCR reads through MiXCR, one entry per CDR3 protein. The profile shows around 170,000 distinct CDR3 sequences, over 35% of them singletons. This TCR came from a woman aged 40 to 50 with Graves' ophthalmopathy. The sample taken for sequencing was peripheral blood. The gene calls are TRBV12-3 or TRBV12-4 and TRBJ2-7; D is possibly TRBD1 (6 bases). Written as DNA, the CDR3 is TGTGCCAGCAGTTTACGCACGACCGGGACACACACCTACGAGCAGTACTTC. Protein product: CASSLRTTGTHTYEQYF.